This entry lists 7 T cell receptor beta chains sequenced from one sample in a study of CD8 T cells in ankylosing spondylitis. Via MiXCR, TCRdb re-called the 5' RACE reads, giving one row per CDR3 protein. Of some 130,000 distinct CDR3 sequences listed, 6% to 8.5% are singletons. Input material: blood, either unsorted or a sorted T cell fraction (not recorded which). All receptors derive from a female donor with ankylosing spondylitis or in good health (not recorded which).

This clonotype was recorded at least ten times. This chain connects TRBV2 to TRBJ2-3, with D possibly TRBD2 on 5 matching bases. Deletions cut 8 bases from V and 3 bases from J, with 15 bases between. This CDR3 has 14 amino acids. The germline gives CDR1 SNHLY, CDR2 FYNNEI. The CDR3 region has the DNA TGTGCCAGCGAGGGAACAAGGCCTACAGATACGCAGTATTTT. This sequence encodes CASEGTRPTDTQYF.

This clonotype showed up many times. One end of the junction does not line up with germline, which may come from a read error. The chain links TRBV7-7 to TRBJ2-1; 9 positions match TRBD1. The CDR3 contains 13 residues. Germline CDR1 reads SSHAT; CDR2 reads FNYEAQ (reference sequence). The DNA of the CDR3 is TGTGCTAGCAGCAAGGACAGGGGTGGTGAGCAGTTCTTC. Its translation: CASSKDRGGEQFF.

This chain uses TRBV6-6 with TRBJ1-2; D perhaps matches TRBD1 (6 bases). Germline values: CDR1 MNHNY, CDR2 SVGAGI (reference sequence). Trimming pared 4 bases from V and 7 bases from J, leaving 10 bases between. The CDR3 is 12 residues long. The CDR3 here is CASSSGQSGYTF. DNA for the CDR3: TGTGCCAGCAGTTCAGGACAGAGTGGCTACACCTTC.

Note on this clonotype: A much larger clone lies a single base off, so this may be a read error. V and J are TRBV6-6 and TRBJ2-1, with 8 bases identical to TRBD2. The CDR3 spans 11 residues. Germline CDR1 and CDR2: MNHNY and SVGAGI (reference sequence). In nucleotides, the CDR3 is TGTGTCAGCGACAGCGGGGGCGAGCAGTTCTTC. Encoded protein: CVSDSGGEQFF.

This clonotype was seen at least ten times. The chain couples TRBV6-1 to TRBJ2-2; D is unresolved. Deletions cut 1 base from V and 7 bases from J, with 4 bases between. Per the germline V gene, CDR1 is MNHNS and CDR2 is SASEGT. This CDR3 region has 12 residues. CDR3 sequence reads: CASSEGVGELFF. The DNA for the CDR3 is TGTGCCAGCAGTGAAGGGGTCGGGGAGCTGTTTTTT.

This clonotype has at least ten counts. The chain recombines TRBV5-1 with TRBJ2-7, with TRBD2 as a possible D gene (6 bases). The germline V gene has CDR1 SGHRS and CDR2 YFSETQ. V lost 7 bases and J lost 3, with 14 bases in between. The CDR3 runs 13 residues. CDR3 protein: CASSSGLVYEQYF. DNA for the CDR3: TGCGCCAGCTCCAGCGGGCTGGTCTACGAGCAGTACTTC.

This clonotype was counted ten times or more. As DNA, the CDR3 is TGTGCCAGCAGTTCGGGCCTAGGCGAGCAGTACTTC. It encodes CASSSGLGEQYF. V usage is TRBV27 and J usage is TRBJ2-7; no reliable D call. CDR1 is MNHEY and CDR2 is SMNVEV in the germline V gene (reference sequence). V lost 4 bases and J 6 bases, leaving 10 bases between the germline ends. The CDR3 loop spans 12 amino acids.